Listed here are 3 T cell receptor beta chains from one sample, sequenced in a study of shared clonotypes between healthy human individuals. Some clones are missing from TCRdb's copy, which holds only in-frame ones; the method was immunoSEQ multiplex PCR. The table includes some 200,000 clones, 90% to 95% detected once. Input material: naive CD4+ T cells sorted from blood. Subset of the sample: CD45RA+ positively selected. All receptors derive from a woman younger than 45 in good health.

The chain carries TRBV18 and TRBJ2-7; 7 positions match TRBD1. V was clipped by 2 bases and J by 5 bases; unmatched bases: 12. The germline gives CDR1 KGHSH, CDR2 LQKENI. The CDR3 has 16 residues. The CDR3 sequence is CASSPSLGQAEDEQYF. The CDR3 bases are TGTGCCAGCTCACCAAGTCTAGGACAGGCCGAGGACGAGCAGTACTTC.

The chain employs TRBV7-9 and TRBJ1-1; TRBD1 agrees at 7 bases. The CDR3 loop spans 16 amino acids. CDR1 and CDR2 (germline): SEHNR, FQNEAQ (reference sequence). V gave up 5 bases and J gave up 0 bases; unmatched junction bases: 9. CDR3 loop: CASSPLWTGVNTEAFF. Written as DNA, the CDR3 is TGTGCCAGCAGCCCCCTCTGGACAGGAGTGAACACTGAAGCTTTCTTT.

The CDR3 loop reads CASSTSPGTGSGTYNEQFF. The CDR3 coding sequence is TGTGCCAGTAGTACAAGTCCCGGGACAGGATCCGGCACCTACAATGAGCAGTTCTTC. The chain carries TRBV19 and TRBJ2-1; 8 bases match TRBD1. The trim removed 4 bases at V and 2 bases at J, leaving 16 bases unmatched. CDR3 length: 19 residues. CDR1 is LNHDA, CDR2 SQIVND, per germline (reference sequence).